A selection of T cell receptor beta chains follows, all from one sample in a study of T cell clones after liver transplantation. Data came from immunoSEQ multiplex PCR; TCRdb stores just in-frame clones and leaves some out. The sample comprises about 75,000 clones, less than 90% of which are singletons, and 2.1% rests with the top ten. The material was CD4+ T cells from blood, obtained 48 months after liver transplant. These receptors were obtained from a human patient who received a liver transplant. Some T cells may have come from the graft donor. Each CDR3 is given without its conserved first and last residue.

CDR3aa: ASSQDLGVEY
j_gene: TRBJ2-3
v_gene: TRBV4-2

CDR3aa: ASKRQAGYQETQY
j_gene: TRBJ2-5
v_gene: TRBV27

CDR3aa: ASSSGQGRRGYT
j_gene: TRBJ1-2
v_gene: TRBV6-5

CDR3aa: GRGTERTQY
j_gene: TRBJ2-5
v_gene: TRBV20-1

CDR3aa: ASMGPTRGLSPLH
j_gene: TRBJ1-6
v_gene: TRBV19

CDR3aa: ASSLGGGSGANVLT
j_gene: TRBJ2-6
v_gene: TRBV5-4

CDR3aa: ASSPPNNEQF
j_gene: TRBJ2-1
v_gene: TRBV18

CDR3aa: AWSVSGLTEAF
j_gene: TRBJ1-1
v_gene: TRBV30

CDR3aa: ASKPEKGTQY
j_gene: TRBJ2-3
v_gene: TRBV6-5

CDR3aa: ASSLTRDRWY
j_gene: TRBJ1-3
v_gene: TRBV7-2

CDR3aa: ASSPHPQGQVTDTQY
j_gene: TRBJ2-3
v_gene: TRBV4-2

CDR3aa: ASRRTIGGSFNNEQF
j_gene: TRBJ2-1
v_gene: TRBV11-1

CDR3aa: ASSYGTSSYEQY
j_gene: TRBJ2-7
v_gene: TRBV6-6

CDR3aa: ASSPYRGSYEQY
j_gene: TRBJ2-7
v_gene: TRBV5-6

CDR3aa: ATSRDFTGDGTEAF
j_gene: TRBJ1-1
v_gene: TRBV15

CDR3aa: AISARGGLVNTQY
j_gene: TRBJ2-3
v_gene: TRBV10-3

CDR3aa: AWSKGQGNADTQY
j_gene: TRBJ2-3
v_gene: TRBV30

CDR3aa: ASSLRPSGEDTQY
j_gene: TRBJ2-3
v_gene: TRBV5-1

CDR3aa: ASSLEAGGGSEQF
j_gene: TRBJ2-1
v_gene: TRBV27

CDR3aa: ASRGAAGVAGADTQY
j_gene: TRBJ2-3
v_gene: TRBV6-1

CDR3aa: ASTLVGTGSYEQY
j_gene: TRBJ2-7
v_gene: TRBV5-6

CDR3aa: ASRASGTGRWSEAF
j_gene: TRBJ1-1
v_gene: TRBV19

CDR3aa: ASSLATGYEQY
j_gene: TRBJ2-7
v_gene: TRBV7-7

CDR3aa: ASKGLGETQY
j_gene: TRBJ2-5
v_gene: TRBV6-5

CDR3aa: ASSGISYEQY
j_gene: TRBJ2-7
v_gene: TRBV18

CDR3aa: ATQTLDEQY
j_gene: TRBJ2-7
v_gene: TRBV10-3

CDR3aa: ASSPGRGVTDTQY
j_gene: TRBJ2-3
v_gene: TRBV7-2

CDR3aa: ASSQERGLADYNEQF
j_gene: TRBJ2-1
v_gene: TRBV4-3

CDR3aa: ASSLSSAGYGYT
j_gene: TRBJ1-2
v_gene: TRBV7-3

CDR3aa: ASSGANVLT
j_gene: TRBJ2-6
v_gene: TRBV19

CDR3aa: ASSPAGGNQPQH
j_gene: TRBJ1-5
v_gene: TRBV6-5

CDR3aa: ASSIGQANYGYT
j_gene: TRBJ1-2
v_gene: TRBV19

CDR3aa: ASSLYNSQNSPLH
j_gene: TRBJ1-6
v_gene: TRBV5-1

CDR3aa: ASSERDSGTLNEQF
j_gene: TRBJ2-1
v_gene: TRBV7-2

CDR3aa: ASSPPGTSSF
j_gene: TRBJ1-1
v_gene: TRBV5-1

CDR3aa: ASSLFNQGKDTGELF
j_gene: TRBJ2-2
v_gene: TRBV7-9

CDR3aa: AWSGGDQPQH
j_gene: TRBJ1-5
v_gene: TRBV30

CDR3aa: ASSRDGYEQY
j_gene: TRBJ2-7
v_gene: TRBV4-2

CDR3aa: ASSSTGYNSPLH
j_gene: TRBJ1-6
v_gene: TRBV7-3

CDR3aa: ASSRTGTTRHEQF
j_gene: TRBJ2-1
v_gene: TRBV18

CDR3aa: ASSSVTAPYEQY
j_gene: TRBJ2-7
v_gene: TRBV11-3

CDR3aa: ASKWEGQDLGAF
j_gene: TRBJ1-1
v_gene: TRBV5-1

CDR3aa: ASSLMDAPGEKLF
j_gene: TRBJ1-4
v_gene: TRBV9

CDR3aa: ASSLLAGGPTGANVLT
j_gene: TRBJ2-6
v_gene: TRBV5-1

CDR3aa: ASMGQGASEQF
j_gene: TRBJ2-1
v_gene: TRBV28

CDR3aa: ASSPEREQPQH
j_gene: TRBJ1-5
v_gene: TRBV11-2

CDR3aa: ASSLVDSPTDTQY
j_gene: TRBJ2-3
v_gene: TRBV7-2

CDR3aa: ASSGGQAAGANVLT
j_gene: TRBJ2-6
v_gene: TRBV6-1

CDR3aa: ASSSITGADAYYGYT
j_gene: TRBJ1-2
v_gene: TRBV27

CDR3aa: ASSIPTGTKNIQY
j_gene: TRBJ2-4
v_gene: TRBV28

CDR3aa: ASSLGLSTDTQY
j_gene: TRBJ2-3
v_gene: TRBV11-2

CDR3aa: ASSLIERLNSYEQY
j_gene: TRBJ2-7
v_gene: TRBV7-9

CDR3aa: ASSPDRGQDEQY
j_gene: TRBJ2-7
v_gene: TRBV5-6

CDR3aa: ASSSKGPDTQY
j_gene: TRBJ2-3
v_gene: TRBV5-6